This TCR beta chain was sequenced for a study of response to subunit inactivated influenza vaccine. Germline CDR1 LGHDT, CDR2 YNNKEL (reference sequence). The CDR3 covers 16 residues. Trimming pared 1 base from V and 4 bases from J, leaving 15 bases between. This clonotype was counted ten times or more. MiXCR, run by TCRdb on the RT-PCR reads, gives a single entry per CDR3 protein. The sample lists 500,000 to 650,000 distinct CDR3 sequences; 6% to 9% were seen once. The rearrangement joins TRBV3-1 to TRBJ2-3; a possible D gene is TRBD1 (6 bases). The sample was PBMCs from blood, taken about 23 months after vaccination. The receptor was derived from a man between 50 and 69 years old who received an inactivated influenza vaccine. CDR3 coding DNA: TGTGCCAGCAGCCAAGGGCAGGGGCCCTTATCAGATACGCAGTATTTT. This encodes CASSQGQGPLSDTQYF.